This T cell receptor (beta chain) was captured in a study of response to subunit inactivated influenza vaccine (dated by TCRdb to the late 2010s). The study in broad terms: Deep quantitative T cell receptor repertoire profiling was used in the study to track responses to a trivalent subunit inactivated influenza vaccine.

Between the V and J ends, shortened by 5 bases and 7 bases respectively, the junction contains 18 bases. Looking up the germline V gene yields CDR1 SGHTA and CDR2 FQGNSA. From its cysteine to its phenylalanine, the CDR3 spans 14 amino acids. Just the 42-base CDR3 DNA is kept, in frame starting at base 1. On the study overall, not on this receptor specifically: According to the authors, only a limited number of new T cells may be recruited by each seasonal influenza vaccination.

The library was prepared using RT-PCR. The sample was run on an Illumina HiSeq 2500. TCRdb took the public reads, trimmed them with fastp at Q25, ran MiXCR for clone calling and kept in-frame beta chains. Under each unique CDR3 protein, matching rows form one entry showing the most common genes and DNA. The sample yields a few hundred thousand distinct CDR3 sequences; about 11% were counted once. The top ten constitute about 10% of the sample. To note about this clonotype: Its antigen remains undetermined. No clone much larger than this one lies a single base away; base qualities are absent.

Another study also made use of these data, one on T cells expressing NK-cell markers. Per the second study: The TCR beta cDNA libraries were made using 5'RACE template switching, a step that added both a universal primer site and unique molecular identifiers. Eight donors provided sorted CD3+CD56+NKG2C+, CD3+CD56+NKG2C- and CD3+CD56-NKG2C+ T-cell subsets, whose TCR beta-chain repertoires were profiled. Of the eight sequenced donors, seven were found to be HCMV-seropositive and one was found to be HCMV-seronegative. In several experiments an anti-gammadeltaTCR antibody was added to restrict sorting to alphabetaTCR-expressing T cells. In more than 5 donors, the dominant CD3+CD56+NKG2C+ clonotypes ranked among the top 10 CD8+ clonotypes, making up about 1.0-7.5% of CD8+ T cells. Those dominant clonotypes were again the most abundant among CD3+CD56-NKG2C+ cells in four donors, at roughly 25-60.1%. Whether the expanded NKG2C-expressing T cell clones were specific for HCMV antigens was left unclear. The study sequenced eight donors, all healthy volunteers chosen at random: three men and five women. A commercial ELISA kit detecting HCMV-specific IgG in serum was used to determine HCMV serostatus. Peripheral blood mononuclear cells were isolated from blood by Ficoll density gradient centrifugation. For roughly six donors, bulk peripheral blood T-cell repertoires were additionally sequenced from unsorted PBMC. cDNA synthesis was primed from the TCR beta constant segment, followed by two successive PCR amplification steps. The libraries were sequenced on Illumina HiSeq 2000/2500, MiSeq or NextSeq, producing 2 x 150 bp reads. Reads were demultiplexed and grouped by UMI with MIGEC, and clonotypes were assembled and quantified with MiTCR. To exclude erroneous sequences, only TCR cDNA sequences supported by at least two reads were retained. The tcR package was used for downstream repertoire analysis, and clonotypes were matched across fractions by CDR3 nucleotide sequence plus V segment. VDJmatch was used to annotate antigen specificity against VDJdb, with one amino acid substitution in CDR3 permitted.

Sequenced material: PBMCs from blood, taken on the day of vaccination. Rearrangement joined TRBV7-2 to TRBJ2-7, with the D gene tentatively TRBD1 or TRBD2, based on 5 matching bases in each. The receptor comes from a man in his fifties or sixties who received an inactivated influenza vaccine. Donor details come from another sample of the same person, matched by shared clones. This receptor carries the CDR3 CASSPAGTQMEQYF. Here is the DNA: TGTGCCAGCAGCCCAGCCGGGACCCAGATGGAGCAGTACTTC.